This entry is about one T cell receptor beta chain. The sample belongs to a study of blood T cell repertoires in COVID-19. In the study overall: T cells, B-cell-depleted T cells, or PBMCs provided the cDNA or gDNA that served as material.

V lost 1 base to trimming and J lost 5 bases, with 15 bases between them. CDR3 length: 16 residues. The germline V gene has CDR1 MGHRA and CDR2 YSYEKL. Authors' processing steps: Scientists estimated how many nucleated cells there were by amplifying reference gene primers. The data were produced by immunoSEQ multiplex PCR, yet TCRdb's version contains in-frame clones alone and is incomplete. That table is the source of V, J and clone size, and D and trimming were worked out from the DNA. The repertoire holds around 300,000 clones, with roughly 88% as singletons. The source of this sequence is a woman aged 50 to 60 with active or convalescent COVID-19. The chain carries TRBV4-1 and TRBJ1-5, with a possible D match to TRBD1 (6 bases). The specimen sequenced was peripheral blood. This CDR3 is CASSQARGSGDQPQHF. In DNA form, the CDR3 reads TGCGCCAGCAGCCAAGCTAGGGGGTCAGGGGATCAGCCCCAGCATTTT.